These 31 T cell receptor beta chains share one sample of origin, sequenced in a study of siplizumab effects on memory and regulatory T cells. Assay: immunoSEQ multiplex PCR; the TCRdb copy retains only in-frame clones and omits some. This sample has 98,000 or so clones, with more than 85% found just once. Source material: Tregs sorted from blood. The receptors were gathered from a human donor in good health.

This chain connects TRBV11-2 to TRBJ1-1; D remains unclear. Germline V gene sequence: CDR1 SGHAT, CDR2 FQNNGV. Trimming left V 5 bases short and J 8 bases short, with 12 bases between. CDR3 size: 12 residues. The CDR3 DNA sequence: TGTGCCAGCAGCCTTAGGGTGGGAGAAGCTTTCTTT. Protein product: CASSLRVGEAFF.

This clone was counted a few times. The J gene is TRBJ1-1, the V gene TRBV10-1; 10 bases map to TRBD1. V lost 6 bases to trimming and J lost 5 bases; unmatched junction nucleotides: 3. Per germline, CDR1 WNHNN and CDR2 SYGVQD (reference sequence). The CDR3 consists of 13 residues. CDR3 region: CASSVDRGTEAFF. For the CDR3, the DNA is TGCGCCAGCAGCGTGGACAGGGGGACTGAAGCTTTCTTT.

This chain connects TRBV19 to TRBJ2-7; unclear D gene. The V and J ends lost 3 bases and 1 base respectively, with 7 bases between them. This CDR3 region has 13 residues. Germline CDR1 and CDR2: LNHDA and SQIVND (reference sequence). The CDR3, as DNA: TGTGCCAGTAGTATCGGCGGATCCTACGAGCAGTACTTC. This gives the protein CASSIGGSYEQYF.

This chain connects TRBV7-6 to TRBJ2-2; TRBD1 matches 10 bases. V lost 5 bases, J lost 4 bases, and 7 bases stayed unmatched. The length of the CDR3 is 16 residues. Germline CDR1 SGHVS, CDR2 FNYEAQ. The CDR3 is CASSPGTGVTTGELFF. The CDR3 bases are TGTGCCAGCAGCCCGGGGACAGGGGTGACCACCGGGGAGCTGTTTTTT. Drawing the rest from reference TRBV7-6 and TRBJ2-2, the complete variable domain is GAGVSQSPRYKVTKRGQDVALRCDPISGHVSLYWYRQALGQGPEFLTYFNYEAQQDKSGLPNDRFSAERPEGSISTLTIQRTEQRDSAMYRCASSPGTGVTTGELFFGEGSRLTVL.

CDR3: CASSLPGDHGYTF. Here the CDR3 DNA reads TGTGCCAGCAGCTTGCCAGGCGATCATGGCTACACCTTC. The genes are TRBV7-9 and TRBJ1-2; D not resolved. Germline V gene data show CDR1 as SEHNR and CDR2 as FQNEAQ (reference sequence). The V and J ends lost 3 bases and 6 bases respectively, with 11 bases between them. The CDR3 totals 13 residues.

This chain connects TRBV7-9 to TRBJ2-7, with TRBD2 matching over 8 bases. Trimming cost V 5 bases and J 5 bases; bases outside gene matches: 14. This CDR3 is built from 16 residues. From germline, CDR1 is SEHNR and CDR2 FQNEAQ (reference sequence). CDR3 loop: CASSPGGWREVDEQYF. DNA for the CDR3: TGTGCCAGCAGCCCCGGGGGATGGCGGGAGGTGGACGAGCAGTACTTC.

CDR3 coding DNA: TGTGCCATCAGGAGGGACAGGGGGGTCTACGAGCAGTACTTC. Its translation: CAIRRDRGVYEQYF. This chain joins TRBV10-3 and TRBJ2-7, with 11 bases lining up with TRBD1. The CDR3 contains 14 residues. The ends lost 6 bases at V and 3 bases at J; junction bases unmatched: 4. Germline values: CDR1 ENHRY, CDR2 SYGVKD.

The table lists this clone with a few counts. This rearrangement joins TRBV7-9 to TRBJ1-4; TRBD1 aligns across 9 bases. Trimming cost V 5 bases and J 0 bases; bases outside gene matches: 10. This CDR3 spans 18 amino acids. The germline gives CDR1 SEHNR, CDR2 FQNEAQ (reference sequence). The CDR3 DNA is TGTGCCAGCAGCAACACGGACAGGGGAGGAGCAACTAATGAAAAACTGTTTTTT. It encodes CASSNTDRGGATNEKLFF.

This sequence joins TRBV5-4 and TRBJ2-3; perhaps TRBD1 as D (5 bases). Trimming stripped 4 bases from V and 5 bases from J, with 11 bases between. This CDR3 comprises 13 residues. Germline CDR1 SGHNT, CDR2 YYREEE (reference sequence). The CDR3 DNA sequence: TGTGCCAGCAGCGCCCAGGGTGGAGATACGCAGTATTTT. Translating it yields CASSAQGGDTQYF.

This chain links TRBV5-1 with TRBJ2-1; either TRBD1 or TRBD2 may fit D (5 bases each). Trimming pared 0 bases from V and 0 bases from J, leaving 10 bases between. Per the germline V gene, CDR1 is SGHRS and CDR2 is YFSETQ. The CDR3 length is 16 residues. CDR3 loop: CASSLGDLLSYNEQFF. CDR3 DNA: TGCGCCAGCAGCTTGGGGGACCTACTCTCCTACAATGAGCAGTTCTTC. The full variable domain, with the rest looked up from reference TRBV5-1 and TRBJ2-1, is KAGVTQTPRYLIKTRGQQVTLSCSPISGHRSVSWYQQTPGQGLQFLFEYFSETQRNKGNFPGRFSGRQFSNSRSEMNVSTLELGDSALYLCASSLGDLLSYNEQFFGPGTRLTVL.

The chain has TRBV29-1 and TRBJ2-2; maybe TRBD1 (5 bases). Germline V gene sequence: CDR1 SQVTM, CDR2 ANQGSEA. The CDR3 is 14 residues long. The V and J ends lost 7 bases and 6 bases respectively, with 18 bases between them. As DNA, the CDR3 is TGCAGCGCCCGTAGGCTGGAAGGGGCCGGGGAGCTGTTTTTT. Amino acid sequence: CSARRLEGAGELFF.

The rearrangement links TRBV18 to TRBJ2-1; the D gene is possibly TRBD2 (6 bases). Deletions cut 4 bases from V and 3 bases from J, with 10 bases between. The CDR3 consists of 14 residues. Per the germline V gene, CDR1 is KGHSH and CDR2 is LQKENI. CDR3 amino acids: CASSLRLDYNEQFF. For the CDR3, the DNA is TGTGCCAGCTCACTCCGACTAGACTACAATGAGCAGTTCTTC.

The chain links TRBV10-3 to TRBJ1-1; D unresolved. Trimming cost V 6 bases and J 2 bases, with 10 bases left between them. CDR3 length: 13 residues. CDR1 ENHRY and CDR2 SYGVKD come from the germline V gene. The CDR3 sequence: CAIRRELNTEAFF. The CDR3 nucleotides read TGTGCCATCAGGCGGGAGCTAAACACTGAAGCTTTCTTT.

V usage is TRBV4-2 and J usage is TRBJ1-1; perhaps TRBD1 as D (6 bases). V lost 2 bases, J lost 4 bases, and 11 bases lay in between. This CDR3 region has 14 residues. The germline CDR1 and CDR2 sequences are LGHNA and YNFKEQ. The CDR3: CASSQQGMSTEAFF. CDR3 in DNA: TGTGCCAGCAGCCAACAGGGGATGAGCACTGAAGCTTTCTTT.

The rearrangement links TRBV6-5 to TRBJ1-4; 10 bases align to TRBD1. In germline, CDR1 is MNHEY, CDR2 SVGAGI. V lost 6 bases, J lost 8 bases, and 9 bases stayed unmatched. The CDR3 contains 15 residues. This chain's CDR3 is CASRTWGTGEEKLFF. In DNA, the CDR3 is TGTGCCAGCAGGACCTGGGGGACAGGGGAAGAAAAACTGTTTTTT.

The CDR3 bases are TGTGCCAGTAGGGCAGGGTACTATGGCTACACCTTC. Residues: CASRAGYYGYTF. This sequence joins TRBV19 and TRBJ1-2; D is perhaps TRBD1 (5 bases). V was clipped by 6 bases and J by 3 bases, with 8 bases between them. The CDR3 loop spans 12 amino acids. Germline V gene lookup returns CDR1 LNHDA and CDR2 SQIVND (reference sequence).

This rearrangement joins TRBV11-2 to TRBJ2-7; the D is unclear. The CDR3 consists of 13 residues. Germline V gene lookup returns CDR1 SGHAT and CDR2 FQNNGV. V was pared by 3 bases and J by 5 bases, with 11 bases between. CDR3 nucleotides: TGTGCCAGCAGCTTCCCCCCTCCTCACGAGCAGTACTTC. Encoded protein: CASSFPPPHEQYF.

The chain links TRBV7-2 to TRBJ1-5; 7 bases match TRBD1. CDR1 SGHTA and CDR2 FQGNSA come from the germline V gene. The CDR3 spans 13 residues. With V trimmed by 2 bases and J by 9 bases, 4 bases remained unmatched. The CDR3 coding sequence is TGTGCCAGCAGCTTAATCGGGGACAGGCCCCAGCATTTT. Its protein is CASSLIGDRPQHF.

V usage is TRBV27 and J usage is TRBJ2-2, with D perhaps TRBD2 (5 bases). CDR1 MNHEY and CDR2 SMNVEV come from the germline V gene (reference sequence). The CDR3 is 13 residues long. Trimming pared 2 bases from V and 4 bases from J, leaving 5 bases between. The CDR3 is CASSLLATGELFF. The DNA of the CDR3 is TGTGCCAGCAGTTTACTAGCCACCGGGGAGCTGTTTTTT.

In its sample, this clone was seen once. The rearrangement uses TRBV29-1 and TRBJ1-2, with TRBD1 as a possible D gene (5 bases). Germline values: CDR1 SQVTM, CDR2 ANQGSEA. The CDR3 is 13 residues long. Trimming pared 5 bases from V and 2 bases from J, leaving 12 bases between. Written as DNA, the CDR3 is TGCAGCGTTCAGGGATTTTCGAACTATGGCTACACCTTC. This translates into CSVQGFSNYGYTF.

The chain carries TRBV11-2 and TRBJ2-7; unclear D gene. Germline V CDR1 and CDR2: SGHAT, FQNNGV. V dropped 3 bases and J dropped 3 bases, with 9 bases sitting between them. The CDR3 has 13 residues. CDR3 residues: CASSFSSFYEQYF. As DNA, the CDR3 is TGTGCCAGCAGCTTCAGCTCTTTCTACGAGCAGTACTTC.

This chain connects TRBV4-2 to TRBJ1-4; D not resolved. The CDR3 length is 13 residues. CDR1 and CDR2 (germline): LGHNA, YNFKEQ. Trimming removed 4 bases from V and 4 bases from J, with 7 bases in between. CDR3 sequence reads: CASSPDLNEKLFF. Here the CDR3 DNA reads TGTGCCAGCAGCCCAGACCTTAATGAAAAACTGTTTTTT.

The rearrangement joins TRBV10-3 to TRBJ1-2; D is unclear. The CDR3 contains 13 residues. The germline V gene encodes CDR1 ENHRY and CDR2 SYGVKD. V was clipped by 6 bases and J by 5 bases, with 13 bases between them. The chain's CDR3 is CAISPSGLYGYTF. Written as DNA, the CDR3 is TGTGCCATCAGCCCCTCGGGTCTTTATGGCTACACCTTC.

This rearrangement joins TRBV29-1 to TRBJ2-7; tentatively, D is TRBD2 (5 bases). The CDR3 extends over 15 amino acids. CDR1 and CDR2 from the germline V gene are SQVTM and ANQGSEA. V was clipped by 5 bases and J by 2 bases, with 19 bases between them. In nucleotides, the CDR3 is TGCAGCGTTCCCAGACTAACTAGTTTAACCTACGAGCAGTACTTC. Amino acid sequence: CSVPRLTSLTYEQYF.

This clone was seen only once. The rearrangement links TRBV5-1 to TRBJ2-5; D not certain. Germline CDR1 reads SGHRS; CDR2 reads YFSETQ. This CDR3 region has 11 residues. V was pared by 4 bases and J by 5 bases, with 6 bases between. The CDR3 sequence: CASSTSETQYF. In DNA, the CDR3 is TGCGCCAGCAGCACGTCGGAGACCCAGTACTTC.

V gene TRBV7-8 combines with J gene TRBJ1-1; D possibly corresponds to TRBD1 (6 bases). CDR3 length: 14 amino acids. V was trimmed by 7 bases and J by 5 bases, leaving 17 bases between them. Germline V gene data show CDR1 as SGHVS and CDR2 as FQNEAQ. CDR3 sequence reads: CASTLRGARTEAFF. CDR3 nucleotides: TGTGCCAGCACTTTGAGGGGGGCGCGAACTGAAGCTTTCTTT.

This CDR3 is CASSLSGAGDNEQFF. DNA of the CDR3: TGTGCCAGCAGCTTATCCGGCGCGGGGGACAATGAGCAGTTCTTC. This rearrangement joins TRBV7-3 to TRBJ2-1; 7 bases line up with TRBD2. V gave up 2 bases and J gave up 5 bases; unmatched junction bases: 6. Per germline, CDR1 SGHTA and CDR2 FQGTGA. The CDR3 has 15 amino acids.

V usage is TRBV10-3 and J usage is TRBJ1-5; 8 bases fit TRBD1. Per the germline V gene, CDR1 is ENHRY and CDR2 is SYGVKD. V lost 2 bases, J lost 5 bases, and 8 bases stayed unmatched. The CDR3 spans 16 residues. The CDR3 DNA reads TGTGCCATCAGTGAGCGCAGGGGGCTCTCCGATCAGCCCCAGCATTTT. Its protein is CAISERRGLSDQPQHF.

CDR3 nucleotide sequence: TGTGCCAGTAGCGTGGGACAGGCCTTCTCTGGAAACACCATATATTTT. It encodes CASSVGQAFSGNTIYF. The chain couples TRBV19 to TRBJ1-3; TRBD1 matches 8 bases. V lost 6 bases to trimming and J lost 0 bases; unmatched junction nucleotides: 7. The germline CDR1 and CDR2 sequences are LNHDA and SQIVND (reference sequence). The CDR3 consists of 16 residues. Full variable domain (missing parts from reference TRBV19 and TRBJ1-3): DGGITQSPKYLFRKEGQNVTLSCEQNLNHDAMYWYRQDPGQGLRLIYYSQIVNDFQKGDIAEGYSVSREKKESFPLTVTSAQKNPTAFYLCASSVGQAFSGNTIYFGEGSWLTVV.

This chain links TRBV2 with TRBJ1-4, with TRBD1 as a possible D gene (6 bases). V lost 6 bases and J 4 bases, leaving 15 bases between the germline ends. Germline V gene sequence: CDR1 SNHLY, CDR2 FYNNEI. This CDR3 is built from 15 residues. In DNA form, the CDR3 reads TGTGCCAGCAGCGTCGACCAGGGGTTTAATGAAAAACTGTTTTTT. Protein: CASSVDQGFNEKLFF.

The J gene is TRBJ1-1, the V gene TRBV6-5, with a possible D match to TRBD1 (5 bases). This CDR3 spans 13 amino acids. The germline CDR1 and CDR2 sequences are MNHEY and SVGAGI. Trimming took 6 bases from V and 4 from J, leaving 12 bases between them. The DNA of the CDR3 is TGTGCCAGCAGACGGGCAGGGAGCACTGAAGCTTTCTTT. This encodes CASRRAGSTEAFF.